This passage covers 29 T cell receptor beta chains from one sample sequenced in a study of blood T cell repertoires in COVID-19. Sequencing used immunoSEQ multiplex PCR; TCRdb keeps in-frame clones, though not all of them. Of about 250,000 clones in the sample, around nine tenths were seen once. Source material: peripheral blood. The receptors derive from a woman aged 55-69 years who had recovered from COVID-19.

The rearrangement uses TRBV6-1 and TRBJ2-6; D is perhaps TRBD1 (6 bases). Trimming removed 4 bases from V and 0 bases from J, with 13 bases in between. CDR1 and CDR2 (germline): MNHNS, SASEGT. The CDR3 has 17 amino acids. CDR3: CASSAGDTSSGANVLTF. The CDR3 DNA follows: TGTGCCAGCAGTGCAGGGGACACCTCCTCTGGGGCCAACGTCCTGACTTTC.

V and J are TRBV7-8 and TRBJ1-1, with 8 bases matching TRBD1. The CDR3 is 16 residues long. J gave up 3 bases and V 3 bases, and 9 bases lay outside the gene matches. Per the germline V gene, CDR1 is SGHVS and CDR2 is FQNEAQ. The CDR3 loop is CASSFGARGPDTEAFF. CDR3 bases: TGTGCCAGCAGCTTCGGGGCCAGGGGGCCCGACACTGAAGCTTTCTTT.

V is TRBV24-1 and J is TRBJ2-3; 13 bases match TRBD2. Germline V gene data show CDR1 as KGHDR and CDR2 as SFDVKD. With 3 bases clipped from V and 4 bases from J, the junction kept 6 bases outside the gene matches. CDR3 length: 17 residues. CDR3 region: CATSDPTSGGYADTQYF. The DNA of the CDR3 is TGTGCCACCAGTGATCCGACTAGCGGGGGGTACGCAGATACGCAGTATTTT.

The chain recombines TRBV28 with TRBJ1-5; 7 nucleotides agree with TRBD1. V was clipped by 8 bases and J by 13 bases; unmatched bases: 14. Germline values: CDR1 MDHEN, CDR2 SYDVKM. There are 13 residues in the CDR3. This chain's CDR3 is CASSPGQDLYQHF. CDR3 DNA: TGTGCCAGCTCGCCAGGACAGGACCTTTATCAGCATTTT. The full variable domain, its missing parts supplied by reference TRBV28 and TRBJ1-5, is DVKVTQSSRYLVKRTGEKVFLECVQDMDHENMFWYRQDPGLGLRLIYFSYDVKMKEKGDIPEGYSVSREKKERFSLILESASTNQTSMYLCASSPGQDLYQHFGDGTRLSIL.

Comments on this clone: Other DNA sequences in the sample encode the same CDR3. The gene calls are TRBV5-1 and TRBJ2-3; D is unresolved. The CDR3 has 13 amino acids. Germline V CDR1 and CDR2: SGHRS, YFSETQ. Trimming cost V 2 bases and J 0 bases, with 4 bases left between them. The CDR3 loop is CASSLSSTDTQYF. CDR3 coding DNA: TGCGCCAGCAGCTTATCTAGCACAGATACGCAGTATTTT. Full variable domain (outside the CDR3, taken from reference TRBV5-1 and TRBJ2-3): KAGVTQTPRYLIKTRGQQVTLSCSPISGHRSVSWYQQTPGQGLQFLFEYFSETQRNKGNFPGRFSGRQFSNSRSEMNVSTLELGDSALYLCASSLSSTDTQYFGPGTRLTVL.

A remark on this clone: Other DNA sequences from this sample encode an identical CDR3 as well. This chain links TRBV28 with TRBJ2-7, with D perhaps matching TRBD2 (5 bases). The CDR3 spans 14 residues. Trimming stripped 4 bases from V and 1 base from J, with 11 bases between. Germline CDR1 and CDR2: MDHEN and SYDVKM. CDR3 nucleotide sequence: TGTGCCAGCAGTTCCCCGGGATCGTCCTACGAGCAGTACTTC. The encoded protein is CASSSPGSSYEQYF.

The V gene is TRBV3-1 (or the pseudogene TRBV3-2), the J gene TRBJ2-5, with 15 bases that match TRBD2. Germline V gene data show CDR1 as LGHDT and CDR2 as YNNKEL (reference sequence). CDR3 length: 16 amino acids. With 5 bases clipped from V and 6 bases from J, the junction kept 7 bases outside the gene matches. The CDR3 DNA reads TGTGCCAGCAGCGGACTAGCGGGGGGGCTGTTGCAGACCCAGTACTTC. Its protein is CASSGLAGGLLQTQYF.

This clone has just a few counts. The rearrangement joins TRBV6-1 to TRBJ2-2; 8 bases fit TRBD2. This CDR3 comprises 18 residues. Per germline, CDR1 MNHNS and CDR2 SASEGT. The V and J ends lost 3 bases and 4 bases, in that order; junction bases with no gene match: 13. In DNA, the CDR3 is TGTGCCAGCAGTGATATTGGTTTTTGGCTAGCGGGCACCGGGGAGCTGTTTTTT. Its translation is CASSDIGFWLAGTGELFF.

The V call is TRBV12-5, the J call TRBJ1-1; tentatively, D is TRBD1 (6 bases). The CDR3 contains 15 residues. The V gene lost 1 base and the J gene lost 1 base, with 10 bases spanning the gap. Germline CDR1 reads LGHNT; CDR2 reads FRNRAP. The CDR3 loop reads CASGLDRAKNTEAFF. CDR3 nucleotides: TGTGCTAGTGGTTTGGACAGGGCTAAGAACACTGAAGCTTTCTTT.

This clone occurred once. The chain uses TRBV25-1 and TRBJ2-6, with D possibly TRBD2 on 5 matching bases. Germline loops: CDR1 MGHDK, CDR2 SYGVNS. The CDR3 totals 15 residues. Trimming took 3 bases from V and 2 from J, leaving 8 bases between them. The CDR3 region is CASSEVGAGANVLTF. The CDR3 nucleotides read TGTGCCAGCAGTGAGGTCGGGGCTGGGGCCAACGTCCTGACTTTC.

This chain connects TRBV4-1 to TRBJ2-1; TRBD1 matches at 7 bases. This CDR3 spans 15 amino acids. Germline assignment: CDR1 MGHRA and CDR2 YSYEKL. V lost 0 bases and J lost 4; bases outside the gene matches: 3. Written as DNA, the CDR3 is TGCGCCAGCAGCCAAGAGGGACAGCTATACAATGAGCAGTTCTTC. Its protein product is CASSQEGQLYNEQFF.

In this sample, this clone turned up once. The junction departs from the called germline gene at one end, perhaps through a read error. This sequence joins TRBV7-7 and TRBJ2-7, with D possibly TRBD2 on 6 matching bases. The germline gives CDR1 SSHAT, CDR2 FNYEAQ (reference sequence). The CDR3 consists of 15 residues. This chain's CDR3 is CASSLDGGRTSQQYF. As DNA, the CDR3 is TGTGCTAGCAGCTTAGACGGGGGAAGGACCTCCCAGCAGTACTTC.

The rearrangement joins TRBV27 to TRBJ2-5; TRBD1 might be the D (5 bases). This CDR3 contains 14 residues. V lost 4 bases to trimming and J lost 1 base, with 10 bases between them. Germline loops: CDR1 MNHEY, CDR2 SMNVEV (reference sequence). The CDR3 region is CASSSRQPQETQYF. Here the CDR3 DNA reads TGTGCCAGCAGTTCAAGACAGCCCCAAGAGACCCAGTACTTC.

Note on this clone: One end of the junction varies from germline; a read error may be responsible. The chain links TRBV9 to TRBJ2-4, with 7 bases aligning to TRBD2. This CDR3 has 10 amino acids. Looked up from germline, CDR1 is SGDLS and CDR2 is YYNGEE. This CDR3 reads CASRGDAGDF. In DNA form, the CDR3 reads TGTGCCAGCAGGGGTGACGCGGGGGACTTC.

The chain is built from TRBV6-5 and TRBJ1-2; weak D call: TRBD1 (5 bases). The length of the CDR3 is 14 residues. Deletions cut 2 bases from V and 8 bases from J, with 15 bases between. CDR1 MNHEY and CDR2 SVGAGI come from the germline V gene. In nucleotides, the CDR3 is TGTGCCAGCAGTTACACGGCAGGGAAGGGAGGCTACACCTTC. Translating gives CASSYTAGKGGYTF.

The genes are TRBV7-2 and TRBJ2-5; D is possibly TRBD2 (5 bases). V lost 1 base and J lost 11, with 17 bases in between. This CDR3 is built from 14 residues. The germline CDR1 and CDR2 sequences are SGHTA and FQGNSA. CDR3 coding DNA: TGTGCCAGCAGCTTAGAGGGTCCGAAGGGAGTTCAGTACTTC. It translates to CASSLEGPKGVQYF.

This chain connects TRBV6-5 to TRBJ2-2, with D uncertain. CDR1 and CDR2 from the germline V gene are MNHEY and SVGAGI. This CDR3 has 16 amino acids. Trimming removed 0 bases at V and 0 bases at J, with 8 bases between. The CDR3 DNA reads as TGTGCCAGCAGTTACTCGGTGGCGGCGAACACCGGGGAGCTGTTTTTT. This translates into CASSYSVAANTGELFF.

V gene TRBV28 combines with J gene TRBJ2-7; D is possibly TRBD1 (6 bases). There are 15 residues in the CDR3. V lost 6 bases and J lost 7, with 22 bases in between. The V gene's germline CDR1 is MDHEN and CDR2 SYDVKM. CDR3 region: CASSPSYREMREQYF. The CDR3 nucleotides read TGTGCCAGCAGCCCGTCCTACAGGGAAATGAGGGAGCAGTACTTC.

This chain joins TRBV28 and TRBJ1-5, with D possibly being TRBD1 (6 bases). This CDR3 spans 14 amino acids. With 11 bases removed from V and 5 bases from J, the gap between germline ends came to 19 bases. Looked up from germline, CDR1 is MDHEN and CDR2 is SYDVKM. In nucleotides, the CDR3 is TGTGCCGGGTCGGGACACCCCAGCGATCAGCCCCAGCATTTT. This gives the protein CAGSGHPSDQPQHF.

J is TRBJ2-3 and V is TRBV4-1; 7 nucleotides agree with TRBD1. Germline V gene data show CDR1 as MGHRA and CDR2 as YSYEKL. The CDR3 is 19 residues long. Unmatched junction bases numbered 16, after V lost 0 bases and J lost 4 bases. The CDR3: CASSQDVRMRGREADTQYF. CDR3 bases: TGCGCCAGCAGCCAAGATGTGAGAATGAGGGGGCGAGAAGCAGATACGCAGTATTTT.

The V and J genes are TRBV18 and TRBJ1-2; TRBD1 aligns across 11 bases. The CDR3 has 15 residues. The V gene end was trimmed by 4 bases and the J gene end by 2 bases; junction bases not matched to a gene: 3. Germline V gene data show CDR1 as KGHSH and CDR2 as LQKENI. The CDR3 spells CASSHRDRGNYGYTF. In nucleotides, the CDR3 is TGTGCCAGCTCACACCGGGACAGGGGGAACTATGGCTACACCTTC.

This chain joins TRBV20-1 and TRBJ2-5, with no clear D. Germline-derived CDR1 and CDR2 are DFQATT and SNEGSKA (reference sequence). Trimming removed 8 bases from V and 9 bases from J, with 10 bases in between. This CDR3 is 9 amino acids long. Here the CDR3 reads CSLPEAQYF. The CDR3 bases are TGCAGTCTCCCCGAGGCCCAGTACTTC.

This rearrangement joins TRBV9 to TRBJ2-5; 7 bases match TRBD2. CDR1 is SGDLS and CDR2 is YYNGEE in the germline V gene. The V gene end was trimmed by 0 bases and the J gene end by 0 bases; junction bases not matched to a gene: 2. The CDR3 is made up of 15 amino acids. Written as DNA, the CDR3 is TGTGCCAGCAGCGTAGGCGGGGGTTACCAAGAGACCCAGTACTTC. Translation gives CASSVGGGYQETQYF.

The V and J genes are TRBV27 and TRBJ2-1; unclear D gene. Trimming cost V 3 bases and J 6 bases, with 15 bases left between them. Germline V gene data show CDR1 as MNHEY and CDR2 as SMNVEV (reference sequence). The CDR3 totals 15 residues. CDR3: CASSFGAGSPNEQFF. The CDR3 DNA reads TGTGCCAGCAGTTTCGGAGCTGGGTCACCCAATGAGCAGTTCTTC.

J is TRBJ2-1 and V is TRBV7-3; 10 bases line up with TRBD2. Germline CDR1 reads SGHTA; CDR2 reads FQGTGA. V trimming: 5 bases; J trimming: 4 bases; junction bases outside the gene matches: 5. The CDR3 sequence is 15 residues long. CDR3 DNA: TGTGCCAGCAGCCCCTCTAGCGGGGGTTACAATGAGCAGTTCTTC. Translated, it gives CASSPSSGGYNEQFF.

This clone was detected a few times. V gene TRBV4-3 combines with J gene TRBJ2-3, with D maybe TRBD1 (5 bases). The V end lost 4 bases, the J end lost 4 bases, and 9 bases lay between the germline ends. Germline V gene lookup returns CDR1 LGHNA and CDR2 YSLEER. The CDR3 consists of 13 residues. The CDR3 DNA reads TGCGCCAGCAGCCGACAAGGGGCAGATACGCAGTATTTT. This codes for CASSRQGADTQYF.

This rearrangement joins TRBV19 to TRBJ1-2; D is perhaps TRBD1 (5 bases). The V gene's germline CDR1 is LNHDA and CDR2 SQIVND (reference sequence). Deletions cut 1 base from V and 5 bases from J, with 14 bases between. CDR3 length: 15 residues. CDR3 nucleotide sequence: TGTGCCAGTAGTATAGCGGACAACCTGGGGTATGGCTACACCTTC. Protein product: CASSIADNLGYGYTF. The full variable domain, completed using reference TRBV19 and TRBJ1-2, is DGGITQSPKYLFRKEGQNVTLSCEQNLNHDAMYWYRQDPGQGLRLIYYSQIVNDFQKGDIAEGYSVSREKKESFPLTVTSAQKNPTAFYLCASSIADNLGYGYTFGSGTRLTVV.

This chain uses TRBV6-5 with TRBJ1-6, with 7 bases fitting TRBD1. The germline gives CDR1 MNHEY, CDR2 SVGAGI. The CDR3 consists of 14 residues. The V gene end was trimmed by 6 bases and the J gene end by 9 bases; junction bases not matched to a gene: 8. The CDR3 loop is CASSPRGESSPLHF. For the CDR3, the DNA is TGTGCCAGCAGCCCCAGGGGGGAGAGTTCACCCCTCCACTTT.

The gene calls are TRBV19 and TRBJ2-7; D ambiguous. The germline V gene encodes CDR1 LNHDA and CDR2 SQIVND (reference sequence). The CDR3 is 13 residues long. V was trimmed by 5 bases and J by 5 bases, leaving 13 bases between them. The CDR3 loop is CASSVSLLNEQYF. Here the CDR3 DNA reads TGTGCCAGTAGTGTATCACTTCTGAACGAGCAGTACTTC.